The present entry profiles one TCR beta chain with its context. Its target is not known. This specimen belongs to a study of CD8+CD57+ T cells in acquired aplastic anemia. Study as a whole: DNA from sorted CD4+ and CD8+ cells averaged approximately 3.2 ug.

The germline V gene has CDR1 ENHRY and CDR2 SYGVKD. The CDR3 totals 13 residues. Trimming stripped 10 bases from V and 2 bases from J, with 13 bases between. The TCR beta profiling, which covered VDJ combination and CDR3 sequence, was carried out using genomic DNA as the template. TCRdb called the reads again in MiXCR, with one record for every CDR3 protein. The repertoire includes under 350,000 distinct CDR3 sequences, 55% to 60% of them detected once, and 6.5% to 10% sits in the top ten. Study-wide findings and caveats: Patients and controls shared 25 to 30 CD8+ CDR3 sequences.

The TCR originated in a human donor with severe aplastic anemia or a healthy control (not recorded which). Sequencing was done on a sample of sorted CD4+, CD8+, or CD8+CD57+ T cells (not recorded which) from PBMCs. The chain carries TRBV10-3 and TRBJ2-3; D unresolved. In DNA form, the CDR3 reads TGTGCCACCGGCCGCGCGAACACAGATACGCAGTATTTT. Its protein product is CATGRANTDTQYF.